This TCR beta chain was sequenced in a study of control samples from healthy donors and cancer patients. Measured with immunoSEQ multiplex PCR; TCRdb has only the in-frame clones, and not every one. Of under 150,000 clones listed, around 90% are singletons. V gave up 5 bases and J gave up 5 bases; unmatched junction bases: 5. The CDR3 sequence is 15 residues long. Germline V gene sequence: CDR1 SGHTA, CDR2 FQGTGA. What was sequenced was blood. V usage is TRBV7-3 and J usage is TRBJ2-3, with 12 bases matching TRBD2. The TCR comes from a man aged 30 to 45 in good health. In DNA form, the CDR3 reads TGTGCCAGCAGCCCTGGGGGACTAGCGGGAGATACGCAGTATTTT. Its protein product is CASSPGGLAGDTQYF.